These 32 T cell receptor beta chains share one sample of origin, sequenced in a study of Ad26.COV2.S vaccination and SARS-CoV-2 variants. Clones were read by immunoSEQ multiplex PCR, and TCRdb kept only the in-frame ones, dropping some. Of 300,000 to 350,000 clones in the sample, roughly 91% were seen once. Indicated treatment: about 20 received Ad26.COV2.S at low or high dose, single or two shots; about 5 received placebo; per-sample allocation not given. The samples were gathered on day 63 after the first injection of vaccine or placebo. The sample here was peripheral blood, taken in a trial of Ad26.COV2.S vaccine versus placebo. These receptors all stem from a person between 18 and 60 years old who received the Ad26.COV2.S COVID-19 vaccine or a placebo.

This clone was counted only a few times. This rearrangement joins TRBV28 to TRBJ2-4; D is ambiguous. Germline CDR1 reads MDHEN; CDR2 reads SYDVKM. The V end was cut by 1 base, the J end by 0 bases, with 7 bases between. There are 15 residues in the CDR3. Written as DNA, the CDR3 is TGTGCCAGCAGTTTATCCGGCCTAGCCAAAAACATTCAGTACTTC. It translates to CASSLSGLAKNIQYF.

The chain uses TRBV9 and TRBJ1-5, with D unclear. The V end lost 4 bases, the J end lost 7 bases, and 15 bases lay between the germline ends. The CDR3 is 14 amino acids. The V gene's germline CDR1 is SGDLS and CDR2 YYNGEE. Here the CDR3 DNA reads TGTGCCAGCAGCATGTCCAGCGGGAGCCAGCCCCAGCATTTT. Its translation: CASSMSSGSQPQHF.

The CDR3 loop is CASGRDRLNEKLFF. The CDR3 coding sequence is TGTGCCAGCGGTCGGGACAGGTTAAATGAAAAACTGTTTTTT. The chain links TRBV2 to TRBJ1-4, with 8 nucleotides matching TRBD1. Germline CDR1 and CDR2: SNHLY and FYNNEI. The length of the CDR3 is 14 residues. J lost 5 bases, V lost 8 bases, and 7 bases had no gene match.

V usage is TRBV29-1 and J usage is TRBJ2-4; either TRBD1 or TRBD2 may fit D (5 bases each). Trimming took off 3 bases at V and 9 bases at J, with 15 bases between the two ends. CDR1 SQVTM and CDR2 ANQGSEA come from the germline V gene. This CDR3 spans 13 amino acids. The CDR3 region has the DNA TGCAGCGTTGACTATCAAAGGGACGGCATTCAGTACTTC. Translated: CSVDYQRDGIQYF.

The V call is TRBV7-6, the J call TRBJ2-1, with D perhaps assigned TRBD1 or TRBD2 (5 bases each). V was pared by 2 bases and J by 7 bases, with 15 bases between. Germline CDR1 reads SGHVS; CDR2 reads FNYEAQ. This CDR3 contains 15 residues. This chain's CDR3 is CASSLRRDQQNEQFF. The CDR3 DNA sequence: TGTGCCAGCAGCTTACGTCGGGACCAGCAGAATGAGCAGTTCTTC. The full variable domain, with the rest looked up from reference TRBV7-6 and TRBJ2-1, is GAGVSQSPRYKVTKRGQDVALRCDPISGHVSLYWYRQALGQGPEFLTYFNYEAQQDKSGLPNDRFSAERPEGSISTLTIQRTEQRDSAMYRCASSLRRDQQNEQFFGPGTRLTVL.

The CDR3 sequence: CASSQQGLFDQPQHF. The CDR3 DNA is TGCGCCAGCAGCCAACAGGGATTGTTCGATCAGCCCCAGCATTTT. The chain joins TRBV4-1 to TRBJ1-5; the D gene is possibly TRBD1 (5 bases). The germline gives CDR1 MGHRA, CDR2 YSYEKL. Trimming cost V 2 bases and J 5 bases, with 13 bases left between them. The CDR3 sequence is 15 residues long.

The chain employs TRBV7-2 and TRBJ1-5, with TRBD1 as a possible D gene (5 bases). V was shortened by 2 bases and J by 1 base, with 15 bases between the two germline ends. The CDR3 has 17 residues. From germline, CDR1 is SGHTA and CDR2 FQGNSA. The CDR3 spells CASSLTPSRGSNQPQHF. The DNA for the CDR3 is TGTGCCAGCAGCTTAACCCCAAGCCGGGGGAGCAATCAGCCCCAGCATTTT.

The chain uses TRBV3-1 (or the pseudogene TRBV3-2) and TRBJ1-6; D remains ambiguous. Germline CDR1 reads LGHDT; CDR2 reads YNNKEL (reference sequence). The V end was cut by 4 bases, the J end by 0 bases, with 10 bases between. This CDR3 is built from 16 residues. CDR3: CASSPRRSSYNSPLHF. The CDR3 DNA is TGTGCCAGCAGCCCACGCCGAAGCTCCTATAATTCACCCCTCCACTTT.

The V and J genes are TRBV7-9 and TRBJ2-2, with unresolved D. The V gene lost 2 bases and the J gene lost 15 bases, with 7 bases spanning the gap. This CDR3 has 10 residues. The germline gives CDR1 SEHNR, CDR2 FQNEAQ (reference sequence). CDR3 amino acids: CASSLSQLFF. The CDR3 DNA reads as TGTGCCAGCAGCTTATCACAATTGTTTTTT.

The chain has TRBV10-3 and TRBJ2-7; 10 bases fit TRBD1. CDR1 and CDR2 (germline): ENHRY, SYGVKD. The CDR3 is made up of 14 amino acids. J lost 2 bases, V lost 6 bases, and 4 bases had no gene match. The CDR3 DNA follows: TGTGCCATCAGAGGGACAGGGGCCACCTACGAGCAGTACTTC. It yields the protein CAIRGTGATYEQYF.

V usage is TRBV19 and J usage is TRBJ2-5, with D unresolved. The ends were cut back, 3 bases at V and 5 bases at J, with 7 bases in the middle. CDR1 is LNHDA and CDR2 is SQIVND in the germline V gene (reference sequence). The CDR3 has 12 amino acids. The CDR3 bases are TGTGCCAGTAGTATCCTGGGGGAGACCCAGTACTTC. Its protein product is CASSILGETQYF.

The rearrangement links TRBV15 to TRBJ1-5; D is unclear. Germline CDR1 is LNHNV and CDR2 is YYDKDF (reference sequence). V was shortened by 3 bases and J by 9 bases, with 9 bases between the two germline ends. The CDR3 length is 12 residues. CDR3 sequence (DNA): TGTGCCACCAGCAGGGCGTTGGGGCCCCAGCATTTT. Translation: CATSRALGPQHF.

CDR3 protein: CASSLGTQDNEQFF. CDR3 nucleotides: TGTGCCAGCAGCTTAGGGACACAAGACAATGAGCAGTTCTTC. V gene TRBV7-8 combines with J gene TRBJ2-1; a possible D gene is TRBD1 (5 bases). The V end was cut by 1 base, the J end by 5 bases, with 9 bases between. The germline CDR1 and CDR2 sequences are SGHVS and FQNEAQ. The CDR3 covers 14 residues. The full variable domain, its missing parts supplied by reference TRBV7-8 and TRBJ2-1, is GAGVSQSPRYKVAKRGQDVALRCDPISGHVSLFWYQQALGQGPEFLTYFQNEAQLDKSGLPSDRFFAERPEGSVSTLKIQRTQQEDSAVYLCASSLGTQDNEQFFGPGTRLTVL.

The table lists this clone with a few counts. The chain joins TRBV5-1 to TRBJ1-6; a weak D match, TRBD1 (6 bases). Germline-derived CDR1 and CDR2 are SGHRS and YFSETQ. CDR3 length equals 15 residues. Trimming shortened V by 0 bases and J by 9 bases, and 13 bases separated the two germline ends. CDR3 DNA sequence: TGCGCCAGCAGCTTGGACCACTCGACAGGTTCACCCCTCCACTTT. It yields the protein CASSLDHSTGSPLHF.

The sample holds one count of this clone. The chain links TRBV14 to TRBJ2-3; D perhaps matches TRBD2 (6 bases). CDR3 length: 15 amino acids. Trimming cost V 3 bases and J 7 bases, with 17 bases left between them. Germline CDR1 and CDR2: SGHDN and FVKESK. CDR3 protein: CASSQDPRGRHTQYF. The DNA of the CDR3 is TGTGCCAGCAGCCAGGACCCCCGGGGGAGGCATACGCAGTATTTT. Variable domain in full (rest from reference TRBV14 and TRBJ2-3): EAGVTQFPSHSVIEKGQTVTLRCDPISGHDNLYWYRRVMGKEIKFLLHFVKESKQDESGMPNNRFLAERTGGTYSTLKVQPAELEDSGVYFCASSQDPRGRHTQYFGPGTRLTVL.

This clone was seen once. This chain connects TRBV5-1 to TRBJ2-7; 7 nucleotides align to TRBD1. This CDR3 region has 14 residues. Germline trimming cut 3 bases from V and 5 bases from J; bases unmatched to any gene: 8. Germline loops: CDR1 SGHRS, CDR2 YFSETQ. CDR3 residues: CASSWETGRNEQYF. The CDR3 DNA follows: TGCGCCAGCAGCTGGGAGACAGGGCGCAACGAGCAGTACTTC. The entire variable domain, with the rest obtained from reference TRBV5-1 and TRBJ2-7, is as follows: KAGVTQTPRYLIKTRGQQVTLSCSPISGHRSVSWYQQTPGQGLQFLFEYFSETQRNKGNFPGRFSGRQFSNSRSEMNVSTLELGDSALYLCASSWETGRNEQYFGPGTRLTVT.

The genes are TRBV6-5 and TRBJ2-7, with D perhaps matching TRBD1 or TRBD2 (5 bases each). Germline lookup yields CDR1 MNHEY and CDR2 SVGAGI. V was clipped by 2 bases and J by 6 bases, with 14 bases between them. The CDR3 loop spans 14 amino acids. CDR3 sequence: CASSYGEGTSEQYF. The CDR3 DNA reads TGTGCCAGCAGTTACGGGGAAGGGACGAGCGAGCAGTACTTC.

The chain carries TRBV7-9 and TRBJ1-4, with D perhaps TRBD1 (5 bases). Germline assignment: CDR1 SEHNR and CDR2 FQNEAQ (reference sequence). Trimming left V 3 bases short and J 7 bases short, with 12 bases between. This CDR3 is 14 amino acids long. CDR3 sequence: CASSLGGDGEKLFF. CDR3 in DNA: TGTGCCAGCAGCTTGGGGGGAGATGGTGAAAAACTGTTTTTT.

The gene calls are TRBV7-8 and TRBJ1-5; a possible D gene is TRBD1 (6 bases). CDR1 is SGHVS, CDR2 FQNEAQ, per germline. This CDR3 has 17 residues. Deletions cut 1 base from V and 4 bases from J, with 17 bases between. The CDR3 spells CASSLGARQVGNQPQHF. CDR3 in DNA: TGTGCCAGCAGCTTAGGTGCGAGACAGGTTGGGAATCAGCCCCAGCATTTT.

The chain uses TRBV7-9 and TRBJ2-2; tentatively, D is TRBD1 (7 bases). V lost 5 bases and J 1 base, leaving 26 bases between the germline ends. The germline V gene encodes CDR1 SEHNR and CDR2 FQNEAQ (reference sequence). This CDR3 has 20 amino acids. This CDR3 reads CASSTPRIIRGTENTGELFF. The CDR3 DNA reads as TGTGCCAGCAGCACCCCCCGGATCATTCGCGGGACAGAGAACACCGGGGAGCTGTTTTTT.

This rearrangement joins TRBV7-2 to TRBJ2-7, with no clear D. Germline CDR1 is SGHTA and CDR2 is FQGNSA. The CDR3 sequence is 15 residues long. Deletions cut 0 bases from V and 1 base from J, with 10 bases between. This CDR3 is CASSLAPQSSYEQYF. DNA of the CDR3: TGTGCCAGCAGCTTAGCCCCCCAGAGTTCCTACGAGCAGTACTTC. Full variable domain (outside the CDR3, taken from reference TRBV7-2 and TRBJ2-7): GAGVSQSPSNKVTEKGKDVELRCDPISGHTALYWYRQSLGQGLEFLIYFQGNSAPDKSGLPSDRFSAERTGGSVSTLTIQRTQQEDSAVYLCASSLAPQSSYEQYFGPGTRLTVT.

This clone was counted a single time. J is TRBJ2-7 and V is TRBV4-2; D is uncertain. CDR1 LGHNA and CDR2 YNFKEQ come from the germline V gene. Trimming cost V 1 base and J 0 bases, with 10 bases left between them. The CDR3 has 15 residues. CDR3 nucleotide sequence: TGTGCCAGCAGCCAAGGAGGTCCAAGCTCCTACGAGCAGTACTTC. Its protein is CASSQGGPSSYEQYF.

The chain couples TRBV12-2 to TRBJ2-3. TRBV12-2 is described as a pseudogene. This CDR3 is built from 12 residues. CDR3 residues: CGGRVKGDTQYF. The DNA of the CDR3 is TGTGGCGGTAGGGTAAAAGGGGATACGCAGTATTTT.

The CDR3 nucleotides are TGTGCCACAGCGCCGGGACAGGGTTTCAATCAGCCCCAGCATTTT. The encoded protein is CATAPGQGFNQPQHF. V gene TRBV10-3 combines with J gene TRBJ1-5, with 9 bases matching TRBD1. V gave up 10 bases and J gave up 3 bases; unmatched junction bases: 10. The CDR3 extends over 15 amino acids. The germline gives CDR1 ENHRY, CDR2 SYGVKD.

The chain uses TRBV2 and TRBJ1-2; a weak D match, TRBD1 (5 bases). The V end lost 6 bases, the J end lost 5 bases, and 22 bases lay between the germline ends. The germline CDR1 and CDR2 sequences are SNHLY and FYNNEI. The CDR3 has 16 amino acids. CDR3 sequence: CASRRGAEGNRYGYTF. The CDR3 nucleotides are TGTGCCAGCAGGAGGGGAGCGGAGGGGAATAGGTATGGCTACACCTTC.

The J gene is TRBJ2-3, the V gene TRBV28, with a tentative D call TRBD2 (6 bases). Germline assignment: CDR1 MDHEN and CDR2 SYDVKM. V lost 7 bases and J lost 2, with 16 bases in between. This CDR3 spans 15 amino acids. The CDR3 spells CASTSRGRNTDTQYF. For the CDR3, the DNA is TGTGCCAGCACCTCCCGGGGGAGAAACACAGATACGCAGTATTTT.

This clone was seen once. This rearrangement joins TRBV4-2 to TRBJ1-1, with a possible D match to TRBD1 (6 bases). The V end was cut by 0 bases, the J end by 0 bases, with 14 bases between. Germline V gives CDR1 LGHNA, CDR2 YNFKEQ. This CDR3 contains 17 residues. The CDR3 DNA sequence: TGTGCCAGCAGCCAAGATCAAGGGGCAGGGGTGAACACTGAAGCTTTCTTT. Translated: CASSQDQGAGVNTEAFF.

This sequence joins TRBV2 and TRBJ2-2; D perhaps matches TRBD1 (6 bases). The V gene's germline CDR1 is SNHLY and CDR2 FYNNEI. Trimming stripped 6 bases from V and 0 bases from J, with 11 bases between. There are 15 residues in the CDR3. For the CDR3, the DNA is TGTGCCAGCAGCAACAGGGTCTCGAACACCGGGGAGCTGTTTTTT. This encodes CASSNRVSNTGELFF.

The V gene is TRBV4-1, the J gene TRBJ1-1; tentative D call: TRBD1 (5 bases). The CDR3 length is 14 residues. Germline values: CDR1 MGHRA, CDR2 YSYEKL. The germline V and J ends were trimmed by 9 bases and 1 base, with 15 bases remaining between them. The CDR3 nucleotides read TGCGCCAGTACTACGAGTGGGGGGAACACTGAAGCTTTCTTT. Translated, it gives CASTTSGGNTEAFF.

The CDR3 loop reads CASSGTGTYEQYF. The CDR3 DNA reads TGTGCCAGCTCCGGGACAGGGACCTACGAGCAGTACTTC. The rearrangement joins TRBV6-5 to TRBJ2-7; 9 bases are shared with TRBD1. CDR3 length: 13 residues. The germline gives CDR1 MNHEY, CDR2 SVGAGI. The junction had 4 bases not matched to a gene; V was cut back by 8 bases and J by 2 bases.

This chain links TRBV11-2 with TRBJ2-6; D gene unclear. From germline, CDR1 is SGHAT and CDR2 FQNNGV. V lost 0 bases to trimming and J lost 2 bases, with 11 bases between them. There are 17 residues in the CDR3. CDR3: CASSLDFGRAGANVLTF. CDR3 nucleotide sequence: TGTGCCAGCAGCTTAGATTTTGGCCGGGCTGGGGCCAACGTCCTGACTTTC. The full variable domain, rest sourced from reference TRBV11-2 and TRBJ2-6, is EAGVAQSPRYKIIEKRQSVAFWCNPISGHATLYWYQQILGQGPKLLIQFQNNGVVDDSQLPKDRFSAERLKGVDSTLKIQPAKLEDSAVYLCASSLDFGRAGANVLTFGAGSRLTVL.

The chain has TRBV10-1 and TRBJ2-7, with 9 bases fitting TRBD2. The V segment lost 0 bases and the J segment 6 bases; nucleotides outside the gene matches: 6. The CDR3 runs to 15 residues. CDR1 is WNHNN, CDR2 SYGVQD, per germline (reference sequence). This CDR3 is CASSESLAGEGEQYF. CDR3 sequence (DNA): TGCGCCAGCAGTGAGTCTTTAGCGGGAGAGGGCGAGCAGTACTTC.